This is a list of T cell receptor beta chains from one sample in a study of CD8 T cells in Susac syndrome. Using its own MiXCR run on the immunoSEQ multiplex PCR reads, TCRdb lists one record per CDR3 protein. The data contain about 53,000 distinct CDR3 sequences, about 95% of them singletons. The sequenced sample consisted of CD8+ T cells from PBMCs. These receptors were taken from a human donor with Susac syndrome. The CDR3 runs from the conserved cysteine through the conserved F or W. The order of the fields is J gene, D gene, V gene, clone size, CDR3 protein, CDR3 DNA. The D gene is left open where the match is weak. Size tells how often a clone was seen (once, few, many) or the class of an expanded clone, and some rows leave it out.

J gene: TRBJ1-6; D gene: NA; V gene: TRBV20-1; clone size: NA; CDR3 protein: CSARAMGMGHSPLHF; CDR3 DNA: TGCAGTGCTAGAGCCATGGGTATGGGTCATTCACCCCTCCACTTT
J gene: TRBJ1-2; D gene: NA; V gene: TRBV2; clone size: NA; CDR3 protein: CASRVGGRANYGYTF; CDR3 DNA: TGTGCCAGCAGAGTGGGCGGCAGGGCTAACTATGGCTACACCTTC
J gene: TRBJ2-5; D gene: NA; V gene: TRBV20-1; clone size: NA; CDR3 protein: CSALQGSRQETQYF; CDR3 DNA: TGCAGTGCTCTTCAGGGGTCGCGGCAAGAGACCCAGTACTTC
J gene: TRBJ1-2; D gene: NA; V gene: TRBV9; clone size: NA; CDR3 protein: CASSVVGGYGYTF; CDR3 DNA: TGTGCCAGCAGCGTAGTGGGCGGGTATGGCTACACCTTC
J gene: TRBJ1-4; D gene: NA; V gene: TRBV19; clone size: once; CDR3 protein: CASSWRGGEKLFF; CDR3 DNA: TGTGCCAGTAGTTGGAGGGGTGGTGAAAAACTGTTTTTT
J gene: TRBJ1-6; D gene: NA; V gene: TRBV9; clone size: NA; CDR3 protein: CASSVGQYNSPLHF; CDR3 DNA: TGTGCCAGCAGCGTAGGACAGTATAATTCACCCCTCCACTTT
J gene: TRBJ2-3; D gene: TRBD1; V gene: TRBV27; clone size: NA; CDR3 protein: CASSPQGVLSTDTQYF; CDR3 DNA: TGTGCCAGCAGTCCACAGGGGGTCCTTAGCACAGATACGCAGTATTTT
J gene: TRBJ2-7; D gene: TRBD2; V gene: TRBV6-5; clone size: NA; CDR3 protein: CASSYSAGGSYEQYF; CDR3 DNA: TGTGCCAGCAGTTACTCGGCGGGGGGCTCCTACGAGCAGTACTTC
J gene: TRBJ1-1; D gene: TRBD1; V gene: TRBV19; clone size: NA; CDR3 protein: CASSPSDRGTEAFF; CDR3 DNA: TGTGCCAGTAGTCCGTCGGACAGGGGAACTGAAGCTTTCTTT
J gene: TRBJ1-1; D gene: NA; V gene: TRBV6-2/TRBV6-3; clone size: NA; CDR3 protein: CASSYLRPAEAFF; CDR3 DNA: TGTGCCAGCAGTTACCTAAGGCCGGCTGAAGCTTTCTTT
J gene: TRBJ1-1; D gene: TRBD1; V gene: TRBV5-1; clone size: NA; CDR3 protein: CASSAHPGQGATTEAFF; CDR3 DNA: TGCGCCAGCAGCGCCCACCCGGGACAGGGGGCTACCACTGAAGCTTTCTTT